These T cell receptor beta chains were read from a single sample in a study of shared T cell receptors in the human thymus. Method: immunoSEQ multiplex PCR; TCRdb's copy keeps in-frame clones and lacks some. The data show more than 550,000 clones, 70% to 90% seen once. The data were also submitted as part of a second study, on human thymus T cells.

Specimen: thymocytes. The receptor set was obtained from a girl in the first two years of life with a congenital heart defect. Both conserved end residues are part of each CDR3. The order of the fields is J gene, D gene, V gene, clone size, CDR3 length, CDR3 protein, CDR3 DNA. A D gene is named only where the DNA matches it firmly. Expanded clones are given a class, and other clones once, few, many or no size at all.

>TRBJ1-1|NA|TRBV4-3|once|15
CASRHGAGQGTEAFF
TGCGCCAGCCGCCATGGGGCAGGGCAGGGCACTGAAGCTTTCTTT
>TRBJ1-6|TRBD1|TRBV27|NA|17
CASSPQGVPDRNSPLHF
TGTGCCAGCAGTCCCCAGGGGGTCCCCGACAGGAATTCACCCCTCCACTTT
>TRBJ2-1|NA|TRBV5-1|NA|15
CASSLTGSSYNEQFF
TGCGCCAGCAGCTTGACAGGGAGCTCCTACAATGAGCAGTTCTTC
>TRBJ2-3|TRBD2|TRBV18|NA|18
CASSPPGGGAPGTDTQYF
TGTGCCAGCTCACCACCGGGCGGGGGGGCCCCCGGCACAGATACGCAGTATTTT
>TRBJ2-1|TRBD1|TRBV19|NA|15
CASSIVGTGLNEQFF
TGTGCCAGTAGTATAGTGGGGACAGGGCTCAATGAGCAGTTCTTC
>TRBJ2-7|TRBD1|TRBV5-1|NA|16
CASSLVRDRGTYEQYF
TGCGCCAGCAGCTTGGTCCGGGACAGGGGAACGTACGAGCAGTACTTC
>TRBJ1-1|TRBD1|TRBV5-1|few|16
CASSVGQGAVNTEAFF
TGCGCCAGCAGCGTGGGACAGGGAGCGGTGAACACTGAAGCTTTCTTT
>TRBJ1-3|NA|TRBV5-6|NA|15
CASSLGQGAGNTIYF
TGTGCCAGCAGCTTGGGCCAGGGTGCTGGAAACACCATATATTTT
>TRBJ1-1|NA|TRBV27|NA|14
CASSFQRENTEAFF
TGTGCCAGCAGTTTTCAGCGGGAGAACACTGAAGCTTTCTTT
>TRBJ2-7|NA|TRBV5-1|NA|16
CASSLADAGKAYEQYF
TGCGCCAGCAGCCTGGCGGACGCAGGGAAGGCCTACGAGCAGTACTTC
>TRBJ1-6|TRBD1|TRBV7-8|once|18
CASSLRGLSNSYNSPLHF
TGTGCCAGCAGCTTGAGGGGGCTGAGCAACTCCTATAATTCACCCCTCCACTTT
>TRBJ1-2|NA|TRBV6-1|NA|15
CASSKPIFGSDGYTF
TGTGCCAGCAGTAAACCTATTTTTGGGAGTGACGGCTACACCTTC
>TRBJ2-5|NA|TRBV7-4|NA|18
CASSSEVGQGLVGETQYF
TGTGCCAGCAGCTCAGAGGTGGGGCAGGGACTGGTAGGGGAGACCCAGTACTTC
>TRBJ2-2|TRBD2|TRBV4-2|NA|21
CASSQVRTSGPDLANTGELFF
TGTGCCAGCAGCCAGGTTAGGACTAGCGGTCCTGACCTGGCGAACACCGGGGAGCTGTTTTTT
>TRBJ1-2|NA|TRBV6-1|once|13
CASSGHRTYGYTF
TGTGCCAGCAGCGGACACCGGACCTATGGCTACACCTTC
>TRBJ1-1|TRBD1|TRBV27|few|13
CASSLSMTGYAFF
TGTGCCAGCAGTTTATCGATGACAGGGTACGCTTTCTTT
>TRBJ1-6|TRBD1|TRBV6-6|NA|16
CASTPYGTGVASPLHF
TGTGCCAGCACCCCTTACGGGACAGGGGTAGCTTCACCCCTCCACTTT
>TRBJ2-3|NA|TRBV6-1|NA|16
CASSELGQPTSSPQYF
TGTGCCAGCAGTGAATTGGGCCAGCCCACTAGCTCACCGCAGTATTTT
>TRBJ1-5|NA|TRBV28|once|15
CASSPETTRNQPQHF
TGTGCCAGCAGTCCCGAGACAACGCGCAATCAGCCCCAGCATTTT
>TRBJ1-2|NA|TRBV5-1|NA|13
CASSLGQGDGYTF
TGCGCCAGCAGCTTGGGGCAGGGTGACGGCTACACCTTC
>TRBJ1-6|TRBD1|TRBV25-1|few|13
CASSDQGVSPLHF
TGTGCCAGCAGTGATCAGGGGGTCTCACCCCTCCACTTT
>TRBJ1-3|NA|TRBV6-5|NA|14
CASSATGTGNTIYF
TGTGCCAGCAGTGCCACAGGGACCGGAAACACCATATATTTT
>TRBJ2-7|TRBD1|TRBV4-1|NA|16
CASSQVEGGARTGQYF
TGCGCCAGCAGCCAAGTAGAAGGGGGCGCACGGACCGGGCAGTACTTC
>TRBJ1-1|NA|TRBV2|NA|14
CASSANQGGTEAFF
TGTGCCAGCAGCGCTAATCAGGGTGGCACTGAAGCTTTCTTT
>TRBJ2-3|TRBD1|TRBV5-1|NA|14
CASSSGGGTDTQYF
TGCGCCAGCAGCTCAGGGGGCGGCACAGATACGCAGTATTTT
>TRBJ1-3|TRBD1|TRBV7-2|NA|15
CASSFHGQGGHTIYF
TGTGCCAGCAGCTTTCACGGACAGGGGGGACACACCATATATTTT
>TRBJ2-1|TRBD2|TRBV9|NA|17
CASSTRLAGGRDNEQFF
TGTGCCAGCAGCACCCGTCTAGCGGGGGGGCGCGACAATGAGCAGTTCTTC
>TRBJ2-7|TRBD1|TRBV28|NA|15
CASSFPGQGSNEQYF
TGTGCCAGCAGTTTTCCAGGACAGGGTAGTAACGAGCAGTACTTC
>TRBJ1-2|NA|TRBV5-8|NA|13
CASSLHRTAGYTF
TGTGCCAGCAGCCTCCATAGGACAGCAGGCTACACCTTC
>TRBJ2-4|NA|TRBV6-5|few|14
CASRAGGVKNIQYF
TGTGCCAGCAGAGCGGGCGGGGTCAAAAACATTCAGTACTTC
>TRBJ2-7|TRBD1|TRBV2|once|14
CATGSQDRGYEQYF
TGTGCCACCGGGTCTCAGGACAGGGGTTACGAGCAGTACTTC
>TRBJ1-5|NA|TRBV6-6|NA|15
CASSPLRGRNQPQHF
TGTGCCAGCAGTCCACTACGGGGTAGAAATCAGCCCCAGCATTTT
>TRBJ2-2|NA|TRBV5-1|NA|13
CASSSRYTGELFF
TGCGCCAGCAGTTCTAGATACACCGGGGAGCTGTTTTTT
>TRBJ1-5|TRBD1|TRBV6-1|NA|14
CASSRGQPDQPQHF
TGTGCCAGCAGTAGGGGACAGCCCGATCAGCCCCAGCATTTT
>TRBJ1-4|NA|TRBV5-4|NA|15
CASSLQGSPNEKLFF
TGTGCCAGCAGCTTGCAGGGGAGCCCCAATGAAAAACTGTTTTTT
>TRBJ1-5|TRBD1|TRBV25-1|NA|16
CASSDGAGGGNQPQHF
TGTGCCAGCAGTGATGGGGCAGGGGGAGGCAATCAGCCCCAGCATTTT
>TRBJ2-7|TRBD1|TRBV6-1|NA|15
CASNPMGQGTYEQYF
TGTGCCAGCAATCCCATGGGACAGGGGACCTACGAGCAGTACTTC
>TRBJ1-2|NA|TRBV18|few|12
CASSPTVYGYTF
TGTGCCAGCTCACCCACAGTCTATGGCTACACCTTC
>TRBJ1-1|TRBD1|TRBV4-3|NA|16
CASSQEGQGLNTEAFF
TGCGCCAGCAGCCAAGAGGGACAGGGTCTGAACACTGAAGCTTTCTTT
>TRBJ2-7|NA|TRBV27|NA|13
CASSLRGTYEQYF
TGTGCCAGCAGTTTAAGGGGGACCTACGAGCAGTACTTC
>TRBJ2-7|TRBD2|TRBV5-1|few|16
CASSQLAGGSSYEQYF
TGCGCCAGCAGCCAACTAGCGGGGGGCTCCAGCTACGAGCAGTACTTC
>TRBJ1-5|NA|TRBV4-1|NA|16
CASSHQEGKSRQPQHF
TGCGCCAGCAGCCACCAAGAAGGCAAATCGCGGCAGCCCCAGCATTTT
>TRBJ1-2|NA|TRBV27|NA|14
CATRGVGRSYGYTF
TGTGCCACCCGAGGTGTCGGGAGATCCTATGGCTACACCTTC
>TRBJ2-7|TRBD1|TRBV6-6|NA|14
CASSRRRGPYEQYF
TGTGCCAGCAGTCGGAGAAGGGGGCCCTACGAGCAGTACTTC
>TRBJ1-6|NA|TRBV25-1|NA|13
CASSEIRGDPLHF
TGTGCCAGCAGTGAAATACGGGGAGATCCCCTCCACTTT
>TRBJ2-7|TRBD1|TRBV11-2|NA|14
CASSSQGQGYEQYF
TGTGCCAGCAGCTCCCAGGGACAGGGGTACGAGCAGTACTTC
>TRBJ2-1|NA|TRBV29-1|NA|10
CSVQGYEQFF
TGCAGCGTTCAGGGGTATGAGCAGTTCTTC
>TRBJ2-3|TRBD2|TRBV5-1|NA|16
CASRSIAGVHRDTQYF
TGCGCCAGCCGATCTATAGCGGGGGTCCACCGGGATACGCAGTATTTT
>TRBJ2-1|NA|TRBV6-5|NA|14
CASSPAGPYNEQFF
TGTGCCAGCAGTCCCGCGGGACCGTACAATGAGCAGTTCTTC
>TRBJ1-3|NA|TRBV7-2|NA|17
CASSTSLGGLSGNTIYF
TGTGCCAGCAGCACATCCCTGGGGGGTCTCTCTGGAAACACCATATATTTT
>TRBJ2-5|TRBD2|TRBV6-1|NA|20
CASSVFGRAPGDSLLETQYF
TGTGCCAGCAGTGTATTTGGGAGGGCTCCGGGGGATTCCCTTTTAGAGACCCAGTACTTC
>TRBJ2-7|NA|TRBV25-1|once|14
CATSGTGAYYEQYF
TGTGCCACCAGCGGAACAGGAGCTTACTACGAGCAGTACTTC
>TRBJ2-7|TRBD1|TRBV18|NA|18
CASSPSLTRTGGIHEQYF
TGTGCCAGCTCACCATCATTGACGAGGACAGGGGGCATCCACGAGCAGTACTTC
>TRBJ2-7|NA|TRBV19|NA|10
CARVPYEQYF
TGTGCCCGGGTCCCCTACGAGCAGTACTTC
>TRBJ2-5|TRBD1|TRBV6-5|NA|16
CASSFDRDVYQETQYF
TGTGCCAGCAGTTTTGACAGGGACGTATACCAAGAGACCCAGTACTTC
>TRBJ1-1|NA|TRBV10-3|NA|16
CAISEVEVQVNTEAFF
TGTGCCATCAGTGAGGTGGAGGTCCAGGTGAACACTGAAGCTTTCTTT
>TRBJ2-2|TRBD2|TRBV7-8|NA|18
CASSTEGSSGGGSGELFF
TGTGCCAGCAGCACAGAGGGGAGTAGCGGGGGCGGATCCGGGGAGCTGTTTTTT
>TRBJ1-1|NA|TRBV5-6|NA|15
CASSLFAWGDTEAFF
TGTGCCAGCAGCTTGTTCGCTTGGGGGGACACTGAAGCTTTCTTT
>TRBJ2-1|NA|TRBV18|NA|18
CASSPHSGRSPTYNEQFF
TGTGCCAGCTCACCCCATTCCGGCAGGTCGCCTACCTACAATGAGCAGTTCTTC